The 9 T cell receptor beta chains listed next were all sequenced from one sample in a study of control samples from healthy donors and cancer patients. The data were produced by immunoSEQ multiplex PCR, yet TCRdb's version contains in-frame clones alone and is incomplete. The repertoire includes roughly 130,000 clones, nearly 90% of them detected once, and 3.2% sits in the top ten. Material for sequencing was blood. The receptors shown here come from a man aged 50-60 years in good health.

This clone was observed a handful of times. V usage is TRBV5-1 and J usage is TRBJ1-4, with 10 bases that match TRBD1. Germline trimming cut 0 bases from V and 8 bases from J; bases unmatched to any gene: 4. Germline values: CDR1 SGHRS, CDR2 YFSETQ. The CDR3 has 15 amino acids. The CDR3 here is CASSLEGTGDEKLFF. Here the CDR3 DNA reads TGCGCCAGCAGCTTGGAGGGGACAGGGGACGAAAAACTGTTTTTT.

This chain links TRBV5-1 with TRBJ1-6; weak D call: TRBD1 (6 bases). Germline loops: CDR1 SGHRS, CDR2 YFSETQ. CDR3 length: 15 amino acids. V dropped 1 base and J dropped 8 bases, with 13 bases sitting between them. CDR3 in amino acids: CASSLTQGIDSPLHF. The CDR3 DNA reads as TGCGCCAGCAGCTTGACACAGGGCATTGATTCACCCCTCCACTTT.

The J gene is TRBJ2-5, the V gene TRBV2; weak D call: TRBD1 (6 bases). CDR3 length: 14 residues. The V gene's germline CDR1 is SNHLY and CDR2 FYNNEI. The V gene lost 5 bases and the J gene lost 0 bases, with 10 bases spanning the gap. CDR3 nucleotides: TGTGCCAGCAGTAGACAGGCTTACCAAGAGACCCAGTACTTC. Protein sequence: CASSRQAYQETQYF.

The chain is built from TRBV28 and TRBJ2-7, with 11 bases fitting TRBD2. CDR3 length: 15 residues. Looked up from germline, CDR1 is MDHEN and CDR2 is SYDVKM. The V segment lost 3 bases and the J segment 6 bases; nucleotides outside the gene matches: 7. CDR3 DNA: TGTGCCAGCAGTTTTATAACTAGCGGGGGACCCGAGCAGTACTTC. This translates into CASSFITSGGPEQYF.

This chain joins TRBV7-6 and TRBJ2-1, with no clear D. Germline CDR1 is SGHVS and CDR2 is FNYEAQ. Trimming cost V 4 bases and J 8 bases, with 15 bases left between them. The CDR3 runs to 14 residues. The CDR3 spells CASSSGPLPDEQFF. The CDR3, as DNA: TGTGCCAGCAGCTCGGGTCCGCTTCCGGATGAGCAGTTCTTC. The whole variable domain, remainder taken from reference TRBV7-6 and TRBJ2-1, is GAGVSQSPRYKVTKRGQDVALRCDPISGHVSLYWYRQALGQGPEFLTYFNYEAQQDKSGLPNDRFSAERPEGSISTLTIQRTEQRDSAMYRCASSSGPLPDEQFFGPGTRLTVL.

In nucleotides, the CDR3 is TGTGCCAGCAGTACTCCAGGAATGATTTCACCCCTCCACTTT. Translated: CASSTPGMISPLHF. The chain carries TRBV28 and TRBJ1-6; D remains unclear. The CDR3 totals 14 residues. V shed 5 bases and J shed 9 bases, with 14 bases lying between them. Germline V gene data show CDR1 as MDHEN and CDR2 as SYDVKM. Looking up the rest from reference TRBV28 and TRBJ1-6 gives the full variable domain: DVKVTQSSRYLVKRTGEKVFLECVQDMDHENMFWYRQDPGLGLRLIYFSYDVKMKEKGDIPEGYSVSREKKERFSLILESASTNQTSMYLCASSTPGMISPLHFGNGTRLTVT.

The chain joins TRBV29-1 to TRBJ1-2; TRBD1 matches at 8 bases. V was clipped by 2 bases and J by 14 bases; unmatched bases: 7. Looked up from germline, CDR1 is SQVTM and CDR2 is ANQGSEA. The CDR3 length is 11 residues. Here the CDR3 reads CSVERQGALTF. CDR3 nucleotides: TGCAGCGTTGAAAGGCAGGGGGCGCTTACCTTC.

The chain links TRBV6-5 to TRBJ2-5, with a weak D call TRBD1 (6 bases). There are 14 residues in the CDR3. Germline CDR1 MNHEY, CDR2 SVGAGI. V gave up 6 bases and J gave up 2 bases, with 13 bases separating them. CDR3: CASRGRGKQETQYF. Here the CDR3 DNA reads TGTGCCAGCAGGGGCAGGGGAAAACAAGAGACCCAGTACTTC.

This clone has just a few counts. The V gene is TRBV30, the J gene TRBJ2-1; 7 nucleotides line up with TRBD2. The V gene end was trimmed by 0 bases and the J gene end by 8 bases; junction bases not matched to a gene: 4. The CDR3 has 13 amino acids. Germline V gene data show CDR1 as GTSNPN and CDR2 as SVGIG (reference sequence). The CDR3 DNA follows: TGTGCCTGGAGTGTACGGGGGGACGATGAGCAGTTCTTC. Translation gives CAWSVRGDDEQFF.